These 14 T cell receptor beta chains were all obtained from the same sample, sequenced in a study of glioma-infiltrating T cells after dendritic cell vaccination. Profiled with immunoSEQ multiplex PCR; TCRdb holds only in-frame clones, not every one. The table shows fewer than 70,000 clones, with about 84% occurring only once. The time point here: after dendritic cell vaccination, including at tumor progression/relapse. The material sequenced was blood, taken after dendritic cell vaccination. The receptors derive from a human donor with glioblastoma.

The rearrangement uses TRBV6-5 and TRBJ2-7; TRBD1 aligns across 7 bases. Germline CDR1 MNHEY, CDR2 SVGAGI. There are 15 residues in the CDR3. Trimming took 5 bases from V and 1 from J; bases not matched to a gene: 8. CDR3 coding DNA: TGTGCCAGCAGTAACAACTACAGGGGATCCTACGAGCAGTACTTC. It specifies CASSNNYRGSYEQYF.

The rearrangement joins TRBV2 to TRBJ1-1; perhaps TRBD1 as D (6 bases). V was trimmed by 11 bases and J by 5 bases, leaving 18 bases between them. Per the germline V gene, CDR1 is SNHLY and CDR2 is FYNNEI. This CDR3 contains 13 residues. Written as DNA, the CDR3 is TGTGCCCCCCAAAGGGGGGGCCGAACTGAAGCTTTCTTT. It encodes CAPQRGGRTEAFF.

V gene TRBV11-2 combines with J gene TRBJ1-1, with D perhaps matching TRBD1 (5 bases). CDR1 SGHAT and CDR2 FQNNGV come from the germline V gene. This CDR3 is built from 12 residues. V lost 4 bases and J lost 6, with 9 bases in between. DNA of the CDR3: TGTGCCAGCAGCTATCAGGGATCTGAAGCTTTCTTT. This codes for CASSYQGSEAFF.

The V and J genes are TRBV5-5 and TRBJ2-7; tentatively, D is TRBD2 (5 bases). The CDR3 runs to 15 residues. CDR1 SGHKS and CDR2 YYEKEE come from the germline V gene (reference sequence). V dropped 0 bases and J dropped 6 bases, with 16 bases sitting between them. The CDR3 here is CASSLGEKEVSEQYF. In nucleotides, the CDR3 is TGTGCCAGCAGCTTGGGGGAGAAGGAGGTTTCCGAGCAGTACTTC. The full variable domain, in which reference TRBV5-5 and TRBJ2-7 provide the parts outside the CDR3, is DAGVTQSPTHLIKTRGQQVTLRCSPISGHKSVSWYQQVLGQGPQFIFQYYEKEERGRGNFPDRFSARQFPNYSSELNVNALLLGDSALYLCASSLGEKEVSEQYFGPGTRLTVT.

This chain uses TRBV18 with TRBJ1-1; no reliable D call. V was trimmed by 3 bases and J by 3 bases, leaving 14 bases between them. Germline loops: CDR1 KGHSH, CDR2 LQKENI. The CDR3 runs 15 residues. CDR3 in DNA: TGTGCCAGCTCACCCCCATCGGGAGATGACACTGAAGCTTTCTTT. As protein: CASSPPSGDDTEAFF.

The CDR3 coding sequence is TGTGCCTCCCGGGACAGGGGATTTCGTGGCTACACCTTC. Its translation: CASRDRGFRGYTF. J is TRBJ1-2 and V is TRBV30, with 10 positions matching TRBD1. The CDR3 runs 13 residues. CDR1 is GTSNPN and CDR2 is SVGIG in the germline V gene (reference sequence). V was pared by 7 bases and J by 7 bases, with 9 bases of the junction left unmatched.

In this sample, this clone turned up once. The chain carries TRBV10-3 and TRBJ2-7; 7 positions agree with TRBD2. The CDR3 totals 12 residues. Germline V CDR1 and CDR2: ENHRY, SYGVKD. The J segment lost 4 bases and the V segment lost 8 bases, leaving 5 bases of the junction unmatched. The CDR3 DNA reads as TGTGCCATCGGGGGGGTATCATACGAGCAGTACTTC. Protein: CAIGGVSYEQYF.

The genes are TRBV5-8 and TRBJ2-2; 10 nucleotides line up with TRBD1. The CDR3 spans 17 residues. The junction had 6 bases not matched to a gene; V was cut back by 3 bases and J by 1 base. The germline gives CDR1 SGHTS, CDR2 YDEGEE. The CDR3 here is CASSSRDRGMNTGELFF. The CDR3 bases are TGTGCCAGCAGCTCCCGGGACAGGGGCATGAACACCGGGGAGCTGTTTTTT.

Only one count was recorded for this clone. The genes are TRBV28 and TRBJ1-6; D is possibly TRBD1 (6 bases). The CDR3 is 14 residues long. V lost 4 bases and J lost 7, with 11 bases in between. The germline gives CDR1 MDHEN, CDR2 SYDVKM. The CDR3 sequence is CASSWGGLNSPLHF. For the CDR3, the DNA is TGTGCCAGCAGTTGGGGGGGCCTAAATTCACCCCTCCACTTT.

The gene calls are TRBV18 and TRBJ2-3, with TRBD2 as a possible D gene (6 bases). This CDR3 has 16 amino acids. V was cut by 3 bases and J by 2 bases, with 15 bases left in between. Germline assignment: CDR1 KGHSH and CDR2 LQKENI. CDR3 DNA: TGTGCCAGCTCACCGCTCGGGACTGGTAACACAGATACGCAGTATTTT. Translating it yields CASSPLGTGNTDTQYF.

The rearrangement uses TRBV14 and TRBJ2-7; TRBD1 matches 7 bases. CDR3 length equals 15 residues. Germline loops: CDR1 SGHDN, CDR2 FVKESK. The V segment lost 2 bases and the J segment 7 bases; nucleotides outside the gene matches: 11. Here the CDR3 reads CASSQFRGTASEQYF. In DNA, the CDR3 is TGTGCCAGCAGCCAATTTCGTGGGACAGCTTCGGAGCAGTACTTC.

The V call is TRBV19, the J call TRBJ2-4; 7 bases agree with TRBD2. V gave up 3 bases and J gave up 9 bases; unmatched junction bases: 8. Per the germline V gene, CDR1 is LNHDA and CDR2 is SQIVND (reference sequence). This CDR3 contains 14 residues. The CDR3 DNA is TGTGCCAGTAGTATGGGACTACTAGGCGGCATTCAGTACTTC. It encodes CASSMGLLGGIQYF.

The sample holds one count of this clone. This sequence joins TRBV5-4 and TRBJ2-7; the match to TRBD1 covers 10 bases. Germline V gene lookup returns CDR1 SGHNT and CDR2 YYREEE (reference sequence). This CDR3 is 14 amino acids long. Trimming cost V 4 bases and J 5 bases; bases outside gene matches: 6. The CDR3 loop reads CASSTTGGGHEQYF. The CDR3 nucleotides are TGTGCCAGCAGCACGACAGGGGGCGGGCACGAGCAGTACTTC.

The chain has TRBV19 and TRBJ2-7; 10 bases are a match to TRBD1. Unmatched junction bases numbered 4, after V lost 3 bases and J lost 2 bases. The CDR3 is 15 residues long. CDR1 is LNHDA and CDR2 is SQIVND in the germline V gene (reference sequence). The CDR3 coding sequence is TGTGCCAGTAGTATTGCTGGACAGGGGGCCTACGAGCAGTACTTC. Its protein is CASSIAGQGAYEQYF. The full variable domain, in which reference TRBV19 and TRBJ2-7 provide the parts outside the CDR3, is DGGITQSPKYLFRKEGQNVTLSCEQNLNHDAMYWYRQDPGQGLRLIYYSQIVNDFQKGDIAEGYSVSREKKESFPLTVTSAQKNPTAFYLCASSIAGQGAYEQYFGPGTRLTVT.